The 23 T cell receptor beta chains reported below all come from one sample, sequenced in a study of T cells after posttransplantation cyclophosphamide (dated by TCRdb to the mid-2010s). Library generation was performed with the immunoSEQ multiplex PCR assay. TCRdb stores this immuneACCESS table with in-frame sequences only. Part of the clones is absent; in the studies checked, under half of the shortfall reflects unresolved V genes, and no reason is known for the rest. The sample profile shows about 47,000 clones; 90% to 95% of them were found once. The ten largest clonotypes hold around 3% of the sample. Sequenced input: PBMCs. All receptors derive from a woman between 25 and 40 years old in good health and a related stem cell transplant donor.

The gene calls are TRBV19 and TRBJ2-1; 11 positions match TRBD2. Germline CDR1 LNHDA, CDR2 SQIVND (reference sequence). V was pared by 4 bases and J by 8 bases, with 7 bases of the junction left unmatched. The CDR3 is 15 amino acids. CDR3: CASSTTSGGSHEQFF. DNA for the CDR3: TGTGCCAGTAGTACCACTAGCGGGGGATCGCATGAGCAGTTCTTC.

The chain recombines TRBV28 with TRBJ2-7; 9 bases are a match to TRBD1. CDR1 is MDHEN and CDR2 is SYDVKM in the germline V gene. The CDR3 covers 14 residues. Trimming cost V 3 bases and J 6 bases; bases outside gene matches: 6. The CDR3 bases are TGTGCCAGCAGTTTCCACAGGGGGCGAGGCGAGCAGTACTTC. Protein: CASSFHRGRGEQYF.

This clone was recorded once. The J gene is TRBJ2-5, the V gene TRBV5-4; TRBD1 matches 9 bases. The CDR3 spans 15 residues. The V and J ends lost 4 bases and 2 bases, in that order; junction bases with no gene match: 6. The germline gives CDR1 SGHNT, CDR2 YYREEE (reference sequence). This CDR3 is CASSPGTGIQETQYF. CDR3 sequence (DNA): TGTGCCAGCAGCCCCGGGACAGGGATTCAAGAGACCCAGTACTTC.

The genes are TRBV18 and TRBJ2-7; tentative D call: TRBD1 (5 bases). Between the trimmed V and J ends, which lost 0 bases and 3 bases, there was a span of 21 bases. The CDR3 contains 18 residues. The germline V gene encodes CDR1 KGHSH and CDR2 LQKENI. The CDR3 sequence: CASSPPVQAWDFGYEQYF. The CDR3 DNA sequence: TGTGCCAGCTCACCACCGGTACAGGCGTGGGATTTCGGCTACGAGCAGTACTTC.

In this sample, this clone turned up a few times. The chain links TRBV27 to TRBJ2-7; D is ambiguous. Deletions cut 5 bases from V and 1 base from J, with 3 bases between. The CDR3 length is 11 residues. CDR1 is MNHEY, CDR2 SMNVEV, per germline (reference sequence). The CDR3 DNA sequence: TGTGCCAGCAGTCCGTCCTACGAGCAGTACTTC. This encodes CASSPSYEQYF.

The J gene is TRBJ1-1, the V gene TRBV15; 9 positions match TRBD1. This CDR3 has 17 residues. CDR1 and CDR2 (germline): LNHNV, YYDKDF (reference sequence). The V and J ends lost 3 bases and 4 bases, in that order; junction bases with no gene match: 12. The CDR3 nucleotides read TGTGCCACCAGCAGTGCTGGGAGAACAGGGGGCCTCACTGAAGCTTTCTTT. Its protein product is CATSSAGRTGGLTEAFF.

This clone appeared once. The rearrangement joins TRBV7-8 to TRBJ2-7, with a tentative D call TRBD2 (5 bases). The ends were cut back, 1 base at V and 2 bases at J, with 9 bases in the middle. Germline values: CDR1 SGHVS, CDR2 FQNEAQ. The CDR3 is 14 amino acids. CDR3 DNA: TGTGCCAGCAGCTTAGGGCCGCGGGCCTACGAGCAGTACTTC. This codes for CASSLGPRAYEQYF.

The V call is TRBV19, the J call TRBJ1-2, with D tentatively TRBD1 (5 bases). V lost 1 base and J 0 bases, leaving 9 bases between the germline ends. The germline gives CDR1 LNHDA, CDR2 SQIVND (reference sequence). The CDR3 runs 15 residues. Written as DNA, the CDR3 is TGTGCCAGTAGTATAGGACAGAACCCTAACTATGGCTACACCTTC. Amino acid sequence: CASSIGQNPNYGYTF.

The V call is TRBV7-3, the J call TRBJ2-1, with 12 bases fitting TRBD2. V was clipped by 4 bases and J by 1 base; unmatched bases: 5. CDR3 length: 17 residues. Germline CDR1 is SGHTA and CDR2 is FQGTGA. Here the CDR3 DNA reads TGTGCCAGCAGCTCCGGACTAGCGGGGTCTTCCTACAATGAGCAGTTCTTC. It is translated as CASSSGLAGSSYNEQFF.

The sample holds many counts of this clone. Other DNA variants within this sample encode the same CDR3. The V gene is TRBV4-2, the J gene TRBJ2-2; 10 nucleotides line up with TRBD1. Germline V lookup: CDR1 LGHNA, CDR2 YNFKEQ. The junction had 1 base not matched to a gene; V was cut back by 3 bases and J by 3 bases. The CDR3 has 15 residues. DNA of the CDR3: TGTGCCAGCAGCCAGGGGACAGGGGACACCGGGGAGCTGTTTTTT. It encodes CASSQGTGDTGELFF.

The chain couples TRBV2 to TRBJ2-3, with a possible D match to TRBD2 (7 bases). The CDR3 is made up of 14 amino acids. V was trimmed by 6 bases and J by 0 bases, leaving 10 bases between them. Germline values: CDR1 SNHLY, CDR2 FYNNEI. CDR3 bases: TGTGCCAGCAGGCGGGGGCTAAGCACAGATACGCAGTATTTT. It translates to CASRRGLSTDTQYF.

V and J are TRBV5-1 and TRBJ2-4; TRBD1 matches 7 bases. In germline, CDR1 is SGHRS, CDR2 YFSETQ. V gave up 4 bases and J gave up 1 base; unmatched junction bases: 2. The CDR3 spans 14 residues. The CDR3 DNA follows: TGCGCCAGCAGCCTGGGACAGGCCAAAAACATTCAGTACTTC. It translates to CASSLGQAKNIQYF. The full variable domain, completed using reference TRBV5-1 and TRBJ2-4, is KAGVTQTPRYLIKTRGQQVTLSCSPISGHRSVSWYQQTPGQGLQFLFEYFSETQRNKGNFPGRFSGRQFSNSRSEMNVSTLELGDSALYLCASSLGQAKNIQYFGAGTRLSVL.

The chain has TRBV11-2 and TRBJ2-7; 11 positions match TRBD1. The germline V gene encodes CDR1 SGHAT and CDR2 FQNNGV. This CDR3 spans 15 amino acids. The V and J ends lost 5 bases and 2 bases, in that order; junction bases with no gene match: 5. In DNA, the CDR3 is TGTGCCAGCAGCCCAGGGACAGGGGGTACCTACGAGCAGTACTTC. This sequence encodes CASSPGTGGTYEQYF.

This chain connects TRBV4-2 to TRBJ1-5; TRBD1 is a possible D gene (5 bases). Trimming stripped 4 bases from V and 2 bases from J, with 15 bases between. This CDR3 comprises 16 residues. Germline V CDR1 and CDR2: LGHNA, YNFKEQ. The DNA for the CDR3 is TGTGCCAGCAGCCTTTTGGGGGGGGTAGGCAATCAGCCCCAGCATTTT. The encoded protein is CASSLLGGVGNQPQHF.

The V gene is TRBV30, the J gene TRBJ2-3; D perhaps matches TRBD2 (5 bases). CDR1 is GTSNPN and CDR2 is SVGIG in the germline V gene (reference sequence). Trimming removed 3 bases at V and 1 base at J, with 14 bases between. The CDR3 runs 15 residues. CDR3 DNA sequence: TGTGCCTGGAGCCCGTTCGGGGTTCGCACAGATACGCAGTATTTT. Protein: CAWSPFGVRTDTQYF.

This clone was observed a single time. Germline is not matched at one junction end, which may reflect a read error. The sample has other DNA sequences that encode this CDR3 too. The chain couples TRBV4-3 to TRBJ1-6; D not resolved. The length of the CDR3 is 13 residues. The germline CDR1 and CDR2 sequences are LGHNA and YSLEER. The CDR3 DNA follows: TGCGCCAGCAGCCAAGAGATCGGTTCACCCCTTCACTTT. This sequence encodes CASSQEIGSPLHF.

V usage is TRBV27 and J usage is TRBJ2-2, with D perhaps matching TRBD2 (5 bases). Germline CDR1 MNHEY, CDR2 SMNVEV (reference sequence). The CDR3 runs to 16 residues. The ends were cut back, 4 bases at V and 7 bases at J, with 19 bases in the middle. The CDR3 reads CASSWIGERYGGELFF. Written as DNA, the CDR3 is TGTGCCAGCAGTTGGATCGGGGAGCGGTATGGCGGGGAGCTGTTTTTT.

J is TRBJ2-7 and V is TRBV6-5, with D perhaps TRBD2 (5 bases). V was clipped by 2 bases and J by 4 bases, with 15 bases between them. This CDR3 has 15 residues. CDR1 and CDR2 (germline): MNHEY, SVGAGI. The CDR3 coding sequence is TGTGCCAGCAGTTACGATCAGGATGGAGGATACGAGCAGTACTTC. Amino acids: CASSYDQDGGYEQYF.

This chain joins TRBV6-6 and TRBJ2-7, with TRBD2 matching over 14 bases. With V trimmed by 6 bases and J by 2 bases, 6 bases remained unmatched. The CDR3 has 16 amino acids. Germline CDR1 is MNHNY and CDR2 is SVGAGI (reference sequence). The CDR3 DNA reads TGTGCCAGCAGCCGGACTAGCGGGGGGCTAACCTACGAGCAGTACTTC. As protein: CASSRTSGGLTYEQYF.

The count of this clone is one. This chain links TRBV10-3 with TRBJ2-7; 9 bases map to TRBD1. The germline gives CDR1 ENHRY, CDR2 SYGVKD. Germline trimming cut 4 bases from V and 6 bases from J; bases unmatched to any gene: 10. This CDR3 comprises 15 residues. This CDR3 reads CAISGTGTGSGEQYF. The CDR3 bases are TGTGCCATCAGTGGCACCGGGACAGGGTCCGGCGAGCAGTACTTC.

CDR3 in DNA: TGCGCCAGCAGCCAACTACAGGGTGGATATGGCTACACCTTC. It translates to CASSQLQGGYGYTF. The V gene is TRBV4-3, the J gene TRBJ1-2; D might be TRBD1 (6 bases). CDR1 is LGHNA, CDR2 YSLEER, per germline. Trimming removed 2 bases from V and 5 bases from J, with 12 bases in between. The length of the CDR3 is 14 residues.

J is TRBJ1-2 and V is TRBV5-1; 7 bases are shared with TRBD1. The CDR3 totals 14 residues. Germline CDR1 SGHRS, CDR2 YFSETQ. Unmatched junction bases numbered 9, after V lost 6 bases and J lost 4 bases. CDR3 in DNA: TGCGCCAGCACCGATTCGGCAGGGGGCTATGGCTACACCTTC. As protein: CASTDSAGGYGYTF.

The chain combines TRBV6-1 with TRBJ2-3; a possible D gene is TRBD1 (5 bases). CDR1 and CDR2 from the germline V gene are MNHNS and SASEGT. Trimming shortened V by 2 bases and J by 0 bases, and 9 bases separated the two germline ends. The CDR3 has 15 amino acids. The CDR3 coding sequence is TGTGCCAGCAGTGAAAGGACACATAGCACAGATACGCAGTATTTT. Its translation is CASSERTHSTDTQYF.